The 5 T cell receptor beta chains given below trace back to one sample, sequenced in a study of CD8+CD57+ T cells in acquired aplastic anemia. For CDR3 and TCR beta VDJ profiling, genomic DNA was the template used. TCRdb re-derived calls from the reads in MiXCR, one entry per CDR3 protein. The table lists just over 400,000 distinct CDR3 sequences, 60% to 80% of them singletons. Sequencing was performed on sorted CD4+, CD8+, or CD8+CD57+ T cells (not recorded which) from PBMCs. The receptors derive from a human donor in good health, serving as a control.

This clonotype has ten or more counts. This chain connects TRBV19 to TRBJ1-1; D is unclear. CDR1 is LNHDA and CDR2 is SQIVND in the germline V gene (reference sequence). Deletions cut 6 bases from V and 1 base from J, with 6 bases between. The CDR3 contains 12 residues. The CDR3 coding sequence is TGTGCCAGTAGGGCAGAGAACACTGAAGCTTTCTTT. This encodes CASRAENTEAFF.

The CDR3 loop is CASSSGYASGGYNEQFF. DNA for the CDR3: TGTGCCAGCAGTTCAGGGTACGCTAGCGGGGGATACAATGAGCAGTTCTTC. The genes are TRBV12-3 or TRBV12-4 and TRBJ2-1; 10 bases align to TRBD2. V lost 4 bases and J lost 4; bases outside the gene matches: 10. CDR3 size: 17 residues.

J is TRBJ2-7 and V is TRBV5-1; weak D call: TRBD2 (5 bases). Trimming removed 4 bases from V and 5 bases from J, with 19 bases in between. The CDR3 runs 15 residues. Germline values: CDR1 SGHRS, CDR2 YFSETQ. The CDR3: CASSESGKGGNEQYF. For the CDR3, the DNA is TGCGCCAGCAGCGAGTCCGGGAAAGGCGGCAACGAGCAGTACTTC.

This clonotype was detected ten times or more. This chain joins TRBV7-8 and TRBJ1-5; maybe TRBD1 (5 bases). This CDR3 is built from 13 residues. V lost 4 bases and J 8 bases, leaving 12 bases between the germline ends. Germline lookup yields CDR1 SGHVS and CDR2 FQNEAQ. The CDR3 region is CASSSGPPKPQHF. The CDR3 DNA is TGTGCCAGCAGCTCGGGACCGCCAAAGCCCCAGCATTTT. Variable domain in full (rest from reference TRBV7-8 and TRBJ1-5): GAGVSQSPRYKVAKRGQDVALRCDPISGHVSLFWYQQALGQGPEFLTYFQNEAQLDKSGLPSDRFFAERPEGSVSTLKIQRTQQEDSAVYLCASSSGPPKPQHFGDGTRLSIL.

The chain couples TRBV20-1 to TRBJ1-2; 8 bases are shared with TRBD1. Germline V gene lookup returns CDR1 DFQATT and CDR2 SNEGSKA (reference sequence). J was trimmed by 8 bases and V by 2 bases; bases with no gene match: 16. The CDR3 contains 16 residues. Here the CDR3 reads CSARNPDREGVGGYTF. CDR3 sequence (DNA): TGCAGTGCTAGAAACCCGGACAGGGAGGGAGTTGGCGGCTACACCTTC.